Given below is one T cell receptor beta chain in context. The data were taken from a study of cytomegalovirus exposure and HLA in healthy donors. 13 Jbeta primers and 60 Vbeta primers were used for the PCR. Some clones are missing from TCRdb's copy, which holds only in-frame ones; the method was immunoSEQ multiplex PCR. This table holds about 160,000 clones, over 60% found once. This CDR3 has 16 residues. This clonotype originated in a woman aged 25-40 years in good health and CMV-seronegative. The V gene is TRBV21-1, the J gene TRBJ2-2; the D call TRBD1 from the table was never checked on the DNA. TRBV21-1 is noted as a pseudogene. The material sequenced was PBMCs. The CDR3 bases are TGTGCCAGCAAGCGAAGGTGTCAGGGGATTGCCGGGGAGCTGTTTTTT. It specifies CASKRRCQGIAGELFF.